This T cell receptor (beta chain) is from a study of cytomegalovirus exposure and HLA in healthy donors (dated by TCRdb to the late 2010s). About the study as a whole: According to an earlier analysis of 587 of the donors, some 180 million T cells yielded approximately 120 million unique TCR beta sequences and approximately 280 Gb of sequence data. Among about 370 genotyped donors of the cohort, an average of approximately 220,000 unique TCR beta nucleotide sequences was sequenced per donor, of which about 20% were non-productive. The study aimed to test whether cataloging public T cell receptors could reveal signatures of past pathogen exposure. Among the roughly 390 genotyped donors, around 81% belonged to the genetic ancestry cluster associated with self-reported Caucasian donors. In a later analysis, previously published TCR beta repertoires from some 640 donors were re-analyzed and high-resolution HLA genotyping was added so that TCR occurrence patterns could be studied. A later genetic analysis took genome-wide SNP genotypes for about three fifths of the 666 donors and used that subset as a discovery cohort. The later analysis used no new phenotypic data to find candidate immune exposures, relying instead on TCR beta sequences and their occurrence across donors. All discovery cohort repertoires had been generated on a single sequencing platform. An earlier analysis of 587 of the donors used high-throughput TCR beta sequencing to judge whether each TCR beta V gene segment behaved as functional or pseudogenic. About 5 DR-DQ haplotypes were handled as single units for association and clustering, since linkage in the cohort was strong. To predict cytomegalovirus infection status, the study combined high-throughput TCR immunosequencing, statistical association of individual TCRs with disease status, and machine learning. Donor age, sex, ethnicity and CMV serostatus were collected together with the repertoire data. A separate validation cohort of roughly 120 different subjects was used in addition to the approximately 640-subject first cohort. HLA typing included class I and class II loci at four-digit resolution. The number of donors typed differed by locus, with roughly 629-640 for A, B, C, DRB1 and DQB1, roughly 520 for DQA1, over 600 for DPA1, and over 400 for DPB1. Using immunosequencing, the study profiled T cell repertoires from around 670 subjects and related those repertoires to cytomegalovirus serostatus. An early release that covered fewer than 800 HLA-typed donors contained approximately 320 gigabases of sequencing data and 70 million to 100 million unique TCR sequences. Overall study results and their limits: Presence/absence analyses assumed roughly uniform sequencing depth across donors, an assumption that may not hold. In an earlier analysis of a few hundred of the donors, most TCR beta V segments were observed in productive rearrangements about 87% or about 30% of the time, broadly matching IMGT annotations. The cohort was sequenced for TCR beta chains only, and without alpha or paired-chain data the features that could be detected were limited. A cluster of highly shared sequence variants was judged likely to be a technical artifact of the sequencing pipeline. A later genetic analysis associated a missense DCLRE1C variant with V-gene and J-gene trimming of TCR beta chains, and an independent cohort replicated the association. In a later analysis, HLA-associated TCR beta chains showed more clonal expansion and lower generation probabilities than non-associated chains that were equally common. A later analysis found that most CMV-associated TCR beta chains appeared HLA-restricted, with HLA associations seemingly driven largely by CMV exposure. A later analysis reported that several top co-occurrence clusters appeared linked to parvovirus B19, influenza, CMV and Epstein-Barr virus. A total of 150 or so TCR beta chains were listed by the study as associated with cytomegalovirus. A further reported finding was that TCR beta sequences accurately predicted the HLA-A and HLA-B alleles for most subjects in the first cohort. The authors suggested that the approach could potentially be extended to other disease states and immunological phenotypes. Correlated functional status among segregating V segments might be attributable to linkage disequilibrium, but an unknown experimental factor could not be ruled out. The classifier was reported to diagnose cytomegalovirus status with high specificity and sensitivity in both the original cohort and the validation cohort. HLA typing was unavailable for some donors at each locus, so association tests used only the typed subset. A later genetic analysis reported fewer N-insertions in productive TCRs among donors in an Asian-associated ancestry cluster than the 666-donor mean. Over 15 rarely observed V segments, including chromosome 9 orphons, were excluded from the earlier analysis of about 600 of the donors because counts were too low. In vitro tests confirmed that a few of the cytomegalovirus-associated TCR beta chains recognize cytomegalovirus antigens. In a later analysis, 16,951 TCR beta sequences were associated with specific HLA alleles at a false discovery rate of 0.05. While some public TCRs were present in many individuals, most TCR sequences turned up only very rarely across donors. When HLA alleles, especially DR and DQ, strongly co-occurred, TCR associations were difficult to assign to individual alleles. In a later analysis, TCR association rates were found to vary across HLA loci, with the most associated TCRs seen for DRB1 alleles and the fewest for HLA-C alleles. CMV serostatus was the only immune exposure information available for the cohort.

Remarks on this clone: Its cognate antigen has yet to be identified. The sample holds no much larger clone one base away, and base qualities are not on file.

The library was built by means of the immunoSEQ multiplex PCR assay. For the multiplex PCR, a mixture combining 60 forward primers for TCR Vbeta segments and 13 reverse primers for TCR Jbeta segments was used. The CDR3 region of rearranged TCR beta genes was amplified from genomic DNA by a multiplex PCR assay. Amplified TCR beta libraries were sequenced as 87-base-pair reads on the Illumina HiSeq System. Under the source paper's analysis protocol: A later analysis counted tens of millions of unique TCR beta chains across the 690 or so repertoires, and 9 million to 14 million of these chains were shared by at least two donors. To remove PCR and sequencing errors, raw reads were error-corrected and collapsed into unique sequences using a nearest-neighbor algorithm that merged closely related sequences. To assign V, D and J gene segments, CDR3 sequences were aligned to IMGT reference sequences. For a sequence to be retained, a match of at least six nucleotides was required to both a V gene segment and a J gene segment. A rearrangement was called productive if the CDR3 had no stop codons and remained in frame with V and J, and every other rearrangement was called non-productive. CDR3 was defined by IMGT convention, running from the second conserved V-encoded cysteine to the conserved J-encoded phenylalanine. Sequences without an unambiguous match to a single V gene segment were excluded from the earlier analysis of 500 to 700 of the donors. In an earlier analysis of about 590 of the donors, a V segment was called functional when productive rearrangements were above 56.7%, and segregating when the standard deviation between donors exceeded 5%. A statistical classification framework was built to diagnose cytomegalovirus status from the catalog of TCR beta chain sequences. A later analysis assigned V and J genes by comparing TCR nucleotide sequences with IMGT/GENE-DB human TR gene sequences. A later analysis assigned CDR3 sequences and most-parsimonious VDJ recombination scenarios with the TCRdist pipeline. In a later analysis, every TCR beta chain was defined by the combination of its CDR3 amino acid sequence and its V-gene family, and reads without a unique V-gene family were dropped. A later analysis removed nearly 600 highly shared, low-generation-probability nucleotide sequences to deal with suspected cross-contamination and a sequencing artifact. In a later analysis, a clonal expansion index was calculated for each public chain from normalized within-repertoire ranks of inferred template counts. Generation probabilities in a later analysis came from a VDJ recombination model fitted to out-of-frame rearrangements, and those results were checked against IGoR. In a later analysis, TCR-TCR, TCR-HLA and TCR-CMV co-occurrence was scored with hypergeometric tests, and a repertoire-size bias correction was applied to TCR pairs. False discovery rates were estimated in a later analysis by permuting HLA or CMV assignments 20 times. In a later analysis, co-occurring TCRs were grouped with DBSCAN, and TCRdist sequence similarity was added when clustering was performed within HLA-allele-positive subsets. For co-occurrence clustering, repertoires with fewer than 30,000 or more than 120,000 public chains were excluded, along with roughly 5 repertoires with anomalous nucleotide sharing. TCRdb stores this immuneACCESS table with in-frame sequences only. Part of the clones is absent; in the studies checked, under half of the shortfall reflects unresolved V genes, and no reason is known for the rest. Clonal size and the V and J genes are those of that table, whereas D and trimming came from the DNA. The sample records roughly 80,000 clones, more than 50% of which are singletons. The ten largest clones represent more than 3.5% of the sample.

In total, over 600 healthy bone marrow donors made up the cohort. All cohort members were sampled while nominally healthy, although unrecorded immune exposures were likely present. The donor was CMV seropositive and belonged to the group of 250 to 300 seropositive cohort members. Every donor gave a peripheral blood sample, and the peripheral blood mononuclear cells from that sample were used for TCR beta sequencing. Genomic DNA was extracted from the blood cell samples with the Qiagen DNeasy Blood Extraction Kit. This clonotype was obtained from a male donor in good health and CMV-seropositive. The sequencing sample was made of PBMCs.

CDR3 protein: CASSERAGRANYGYTF. The sequence in DNA is TGTGCCAGCAGTGAGCGGGCGGGGAGAGCTAACTATGGCTACACCTTC. Rearrangement joined TRBV2 to TRBJ1-2; the D segment cannot be called with confidence. The germline V gene provides CDR1 SNHLY and CDR2 FYNNEI. The CDR3 goes from the cysteine to the phenylalanine over 16 residues. Solely the CDR3 DNA is kept, with 48 bases framed from the first base. Trimming takes 3 bases from V and 0 bases from J, and the germline ends sit 14 bases apart.